The T cell receptor (beta chain) described here comes from a study of cytomegalovirus exposure and HLA in healthy donors. This clone was observed a few times. Its antigen is undetermined. Germline V CDR1 and CDR2: LGHNA, YSLEER. Trimming cost V 1 base and J 2 bases, with 8 bases left between them. There are 14 residues in the CDR3. It was with 60 Vbeta and 13 Jbeta primers that the PCR ran. The assay was immunoSEQ multiplex PCR, and TCRdb's table has in-frame clones only and misses some. The repertoire includes more than 100,000 clones, approximately 78% of them detected once, and roughly 3.5% sits in the top ten. Study results and caveats: Relative to the approximately 630-donor mean, N-insertions were reportedly fewer in an Asian-associated ancestry cluster in a later analysis. Previously analyzed data showed that most TCR beta V segments were productive at a frequency of about 90% or about 30%. As was reported, the classifier diagnosed cytomegalovirus status with high specificity and sensitivity. Researchers left out some V segments, among them TRBV6-2 and TRBV6-3, as indistinguishable.

Source material: PBMCs. The TCR sequence derives from a woman between 25 and 40 years old in good health and CMV-seropositive. V and J are TRBV4-3 and TRBJ1-2; no firm D call. The CDR3 region is CASSQVDTNYGYTF. CDR3 in DNA: TGCGCCAGCAGCCAAGTTGACACAAACTATGGCTACACCTTC.